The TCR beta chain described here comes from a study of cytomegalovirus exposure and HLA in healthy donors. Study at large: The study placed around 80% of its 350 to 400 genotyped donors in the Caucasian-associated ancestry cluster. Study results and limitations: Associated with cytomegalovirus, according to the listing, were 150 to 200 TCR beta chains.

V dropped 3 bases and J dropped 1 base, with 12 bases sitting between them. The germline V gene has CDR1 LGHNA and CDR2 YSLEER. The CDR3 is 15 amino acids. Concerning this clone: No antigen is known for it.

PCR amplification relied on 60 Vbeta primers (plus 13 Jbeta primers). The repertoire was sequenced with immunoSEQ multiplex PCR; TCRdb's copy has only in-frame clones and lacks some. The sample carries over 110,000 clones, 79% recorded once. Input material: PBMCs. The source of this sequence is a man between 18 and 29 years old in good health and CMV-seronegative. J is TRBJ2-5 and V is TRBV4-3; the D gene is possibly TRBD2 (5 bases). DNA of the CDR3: TGCGCCAGCAGCCAGGATCGGGATCCCCAAGAGACCCAGTACTTC. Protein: CASSQDRDPQETQYF.